One and the same sample provided the 32 T cell receptor beta chains below, sequenced in a study of identical twins. TCRdb re-derived calls from the 5' RACE reads in MiXCR, one entry per CDR3 protein. The sample carries 600,000 to 800,000 distinct CDR3 sequences, around 21% recorded once. The data also belong to a second study, concerning T cells expressing NK-cell markers.

Sequencing input: PBMCs. The receptors stem from a woman aged 18-29 years in good health.

This clonotype was seen a few times. The chain joins TRBV12-3 or TRBV12-4 to TRBJ2-7; 7 nucleotides match TRBD2. The CDR3 totals 15 residues. J lost 2 bases, V lost 4 bases, and 8 bases had no gene match. The CDR3 loop reads CASSSSTSATYEQYF. CDR3 DNA: TGTGCCAGCAGTTCCAGTACTAGCGCTACCTACGAGCAGTACTTC.

At least ten counts were recorded for this clonotype. This rearrangement joins TRBV5-1 to TRBJ1-1; D gene ambiguous. V was pared by 2 bases and J by 3 bases, with 11 bases between. This CDR3 comprises 14 residues. In germline, CDR1 is SGHRS, CDR2 YFSETQ. The CDR3 DNA sequence: TGCGCCAGCAGCTTTATGGGTAAGGACACTGAAGCTTTCTTT. This encodes CASSFMGKDTEAFF.

CDR3 loop: CASSLQQAETQYF. CDR3 nucleotide sequence: TGTGCCAGCAGTTTGCAACAGGCGGAGACCCAGTACTTC. The gene calls are TRBV12-3 or TRBV12-4 and TRBJ2-5; D perhaps matches TRBD1 (5 bases). V was shortened by 3 bases and J by 5 bases, with 10 bases between the two germline ends. The CDR3 sequence is 13 residues long.

The V gene is TRBV5-1, the J gene TRBJ2-1; no firm D call. The CDR3 consists of 13 residues. CDR1 SGHRS and CDR2 YFSETQ come from the germline V gene. V gave up 1 base and J gave up 5 bases, with 7 bases separating them. In DNA form, the CDR3 reads TGCGCCAGCAGCTTGATACTTAACAATGAGCAGTTCTTC. Protein: CASSLILNNEQFF.

This clonotype came up a few times. The chain combines TRBV5-1 with TRBJ1-3, with a weak D call TRBD1 (5 bases). Trimming stripped 4 bases from V and 0 bases from J, with 11 bases between. CDR3 length: 15 amino acids. Germline CDR1 reads SGHRS; CDR2 reads YFSETQ. CDR3 bases: TGCGCCAGCAGCGGCGGTGGGGCCTCTGGAAACACCATATATTTT. Residues: CASSGGGASGNTIYF.

V usage is TRBV11-1 and J usage is TRBJ2-3; 7 bases line up with TRBD2. J lost 1 base, V lost 2 bases, and 18 bases had no gene match. This CDR3 is 20 amino acids long. Germline CDR1 is SGHAT and CDR2 is FQDESV (reference sequence). The CDR3 is CASSLKAASGFSGGTDTQYF. The CDR3 DNA sequence: TGTGCCAGCAGCTTAAAAGCGGCTAGCGGTTTCTCGGGGGGCACAGATACGCAGTATTTT.

This chain links TRBV20-1 with TRBJ2-3; 8 bases map to TRBD2. V was pared by 4 bases and J by 0 bases, with 0 bases of the junction left unmatched. The CDR3 length is 13 residues. In germline, CDR1 is DFQATT, CDR2 SNEGSKA (reference sequence). DNA for the CDR3: TGCAGTGCTACTAGCGGGAGCACAGATACGCAGTATTTT. Residues: CSATSGSTDTQYF.

This chain joins TRBV4-1 and TRBJ2-7; D gene ambiguous. The CDR3 contains 16 residues. V shed 4 bases and J shed 4 bases, with 20 bases lying between them. Germline assignment: CDR1 MGHRA and CDR2 YSYEKL. The CDR3 here is CASSPKSSLGLYEQYF. The CDR3 region has the DNA TGCGCCAGCAGCCCGAAGAGCAGTTTAGGGCTTTACGAGCAGTACTTC.

This clonotype is a singleton in its sample. This chain uses TRBV20-1 with TRBJ2-7; 8 bases match TRBD2. V was pared by 3 bases and J by 2 bases, with 6 bases of the junction left unmatched. The CDR3 has 14 amino acids. Germline V lookup: CDR1 DFQATT, CDR2 SNEGSKA (reference sequence). The CDR3 spells CSARLAGPTYEQYF. In DNA, the CDR3 is TGCAGTGCTAGGTTAGCGGGGCCGACCTACGAGCAGTACTTC.

This clonotype was seen more than once but under ten times. The chain carries TRBV5-6 and TRBJ2-4, with a weak D call TRBD2 (5 bases). Trimming cost V 4 bases and J 0 bases, with 11 bases left between them. Germline CDR1 and CDR2: SGHDT and YYEEEE. This CDR3 spans 15 amino acids. The CDR3 spells CASSPAAGAKNIQYF. The DNA for the CDR3 is TGTGCCAGCAGCCCCGCCGCGGGAGCCAAAAACATTCAGTACTTC.

This chain connects TRBV20-1 to TRBJ2-7; D possibly corresponds to TRBD1 (7 bases). Germline V gene lookup returns CDR1 DFQATT and CDR2 SNEGSKA (reference sequence). Trimming took off 5 bases at V and 4 bases at J, with 15 bases between the two ends. This CDR3 has 13 residues. The DNA of the CDR3 is TGCAGTGCTGCTACACCAGGGGGGTACGAGCAGTACTTC. This sequence encodes CSAATPGGYEQYF.

This clonotype was observed a handful of times. The chain joins TRBV20-1 to TRBJ2-7, with a tentative D call TRBD2 (6 bases). Germline-derived CDR1 and CDR2 are DFQATT and SNEGSKA (reference sequence). The CDR3 covers 15 residues. The V and J ends lost 1 base and 2 bases respectively, with 15 bases between them. CDR3 protein: CSARAPSTGAYEQYF. The CDR3 region has the DNA TGCAGTGCTAGAGCGCCCTCAACGGGGGCCTACGAGCAGTACTTC.

The chain has TRBV29-1 and TRBJ2-2; TRBD2 is a possible D gene (6 bases). The CDR3 spans 15 residues. Germline loops: CDR1 SQVTM, CDR2 ANQGSEA. Trimming left V 7 bases short and J 7 bases short, with 22 bases between. CDR3 region: CSAQSLARPGGELFF. Written as DNA, the CDR3 is TGCAGCGCCCAATCACTAGCCCGCCCGGGCGGGGAGCTGTTTTTT.

A few counts support this clonotype. The chain uses TRBV6-5 and TRBJ2-7; 11 bases map to TRBD1. Germline V lookup: CDR1 MNHEY, CDR2 SVGAGI. This CDR3 has 16 amino acids. V dropped 8 bases and J dropped 7; count of bases not matched to a gene: 16. CDR3 region: CASVPIPGTGGWEQYF. CDR3 DNA: TGTGCCAGCGTTCCTATTCCCGGGACAGGGGGTTGGGAGCAGTACTTC.

The sample holds a few counts of this clonotype. The chain is built from TRBV12-3 or TRBV12-4 and TRBJ1-2; D might be TRBD1 (6 bases). CDR3 length: 12 residues. Trimming took off 5 bases at V and 7 bases at J, with 11 bases between the two ends. CDR3 nucleotide sequence: TGTGCCAGCAGTACAGGGTTCTCTGGCTACACCTTC. Translated: CASSTGFSGYTF.

This chain uses TRBV6-5 with TRBJ1-1; no clear D. V dropped 5 bases and J dropped 1 base, with 14 bases sitting between them. This CDR3 is 15 amino acids long. Germline values: CDR1 MNHEY, CDR2 SVGAGI. In nucleotides, the CDR3 is TGTGCCAGCAGTCACTTAGGAGGAAGGAACACTGAAGCTTTCTTT. This encodes CASSHLGGRNTEAFF.

This chain joins TRBV11-2 and TRBJ2-3; D possibly matches TRBD1 or TRBD2 (6 bases each). The CDR3 is 18 amino acids. V dropped 1 base and J dropped 0 bases, with 17 bases sitting between them. Germline CDR1 and CDR2: SGHAT and FQNNGV. CDR3: CASSLVGGRFTSTDTQYF. As DNA, the CDR3 is TGTGCCAGCAGCTTAGTAGGGGGGCGATTCACTAGCACAGATACGCAGTATTTT.

This clonotype showed up many times. The chain uses TRBV2 and TRBJ2-3; D not certain. The CDR3 has 11 residues. The ends were cut back, 7 bases at V and 7 bases at J, with 9 bases in the middle. Per germline, CDR1 SNHLY and CDR2 FYNNEI. The CDR3 is CASKRANTQYF. CDR3 DNA: TGTGCCAGCAAAAGGGCGAATACGCAGTATTTT.

There are many counts of this clonotype. The V call is TRBV5-1, the J call TRBJ1-5, with TRBD1 matching over 8 bases. Per the germline V gene, CDR1 is SGHRS and CDR2 is YFSETQ. V shed 4 bases and J 0 bases; nucleotides not matched to a gene: 3. This CDR3 is built from 15 residues. The CDR3 DNA follows: TGCGCCAGCAGCCCGACAGGGGTTAGCAATCAGCCCCAGCATTTT. It encodes CASSPTGVSNQPQHF.

This clonotype was recorded a few times. The V and J genes are TRBV9 and TRBJ2-2; no definite D call. Trimming took 3 bases from V and 0 from J, leaving 6 bases between them. Germline V gene sequence: CDR1 SGDLS, CDR2 YYNGEE. The CDR3 extends over 14 amino acids. The CDR3: CASSALSNTGELFF. The CDR3 DNA follows: TGTGCCAGCAGCGCCCTGTCGAACACCGGGGAGCTGTTTTTT. Full variable domain (rest looked up from reference TRBV9 and TRBJ2-2): DSGVTQTPKHLITATGQRVTLRCSPRSGDLSVYWYQQSLDQGLQFLIQYYNGEERAKGNILERFSAQQFPDLHSELNLSSLELGDSALYFCASSALSNTGELFFGEGSRLTVL.

The CDR3 spells CASSTDRGETQYF. CDR3 bases: TGCGCCAGCAGCACGGACAGGGGGGAGACCCAGTACTTC. The V gene is TRBV5-1, the J gene TRBJ2-5, with 10 bases identical to TRBD1. The J segment lost 5 bases and the V segment lost 4 bases, leaving 2 bases of the junction unmatched. Germline CDR1 SGHRS, CDR2 YFSETQ. This CDR3 is 13 amino acids long.

This sequence joins TRBV29-1 and TRBJ2-5; the match to TRBD1 covers 12 bases. Germline CDR1 is SQVTM and CDR2 is ANQGSEA. This CDR3 is 15 amino acids long. The V gene end was trimmed by 4 bases and the J gene end by 7 bases; junction bases not matched to a gene: 10. The CDR3 spells CSVVVGTGGAGTQYF. Here the CDR3 DNA reads TGCAGCGTTGTTGTTGGGACAGGGGGCGCCGGGACCCAGTACTTC.

The gene calls are TRBV2 and TRBJ1-3; 7 positions agree with TRBD1. V shed 3 bases and J 6 bases; nucleotides not matched to a gene: 2. CDR1 and CDR2 (germline): SNHLY, FYNNEI. The length of the CDR3 is 13 residues. CDR3 protein: CASSDQGVNTIYF. The DNA for the CDR3 is TGTGCCAGCAGTGACCAGGGGGTAAACACCATATATTTT. The whole variable domain, remainder taken from reference TRBV2 and TRBJ1-3, is EPEVTQTPSHQVTQMGQEVILRCVPISNHLYFYWYRQILGQKVEFLVSFYNNEISEKSEIFDDQFSVERPDGSNFTLKIRSTKLEDSAMYFCASSDQGVNTIYFGEGSWLTVV.

The chain joins TRBV6-5 to TRBJ1-2; no reliable D call. The V and J ends lost 0 bases and 5 bases respectively, with 10 bases between them. The CDR3 length is 14 residues. Germline lookup yields CDR1 MNHEY and CDR2 SVGAGI. CDR3 sequence: CASSYSFGEYGYTF. Here the CDR3 DNA reads TGTGCCAGCAGTTACTCATTCGGGGAATATGGCTACACCTTC.

This clonotype was seen a handful of times. This chain joins TRBV20-1 and TRBJ2-2; the D gene is possibly TRBD2 (6 bases). The ends were cut back, 6 bases at V and 6 bases at J, with 17 bases in the middle. CDR1 is DFQATT and CDR2 is SNEGSKA in the germline V gene (reference sequence). CDR3 length: 14 residues. CDR3 nucleotide sequence: TGCAGTGCGATTGGGGGGACCGGAGCCGGGGAGCTGTTTTTT. Translation: CSAIGGTGAGELFF.

The sample holds many counts of this clonotype. This rearrangement joins TRBV5-1 to TRBJ2-1; D remains ambiguous. The CDR3 loop spans 13 amino acids. V gave up 2 bases and J gave up 7 bases, with 10 bases separating them. Germline lookup yields CDR1 SGHRS and CDR2 YFSETQ. This chain's CDR3 is CASSLELGNEQFF. CDR3 in DNA: TGCGCCAGCAGCTTAGAACTTGGGAATGAGCAGTTCTTC. Looking up the rest from reference TRBV5-1 and TRBJ2-1 gives the full variable domain: KAGVTQTPRYLIKTRGQQVTLSCSPISGHRSVSWYQQTPGQGLQFLFEYFSETQRNKGNFPGRFSGRQFSNSRSEMNVSTLELGDSALYLCASSLELGNEQFFGPGTRLTVL.

The V call is TRBV11-3, the J call TRBJ2-1, with D possibly matching TRBD1 (5 bases). Per germline, CDR1 SGHNT and CDR2 YENEEA. Trimming removed 2 bases at V and 3 bases at J, with 8 bases between. The CDR3 consists of 14 residues. In DNA form, the CDR3 reads TGTGCCAGCAGCTTACCTGACAGCTACAATGAGCAGTTCTTC. Encoded protein: CASSLPDSYNEQFF.

This clonotype appeared a few times. The chain is built from TRBV20-1 and TRBJ2-7; 7 nucleotides match TRBD2. This CDR3 comprises 15 residues. Germline CDR1 is DFQATT and CDR2 is SNEGSKA (reference sequence). V dropped 5 bases and J dropped 4; count of bases not matched to a gene: 14. CDR3 amino acids: CSAASFQGGEYEQYF. As DNA, the CDR3 is TGCAGTGCTGCCTCGTTTCAGGGAGGGGAGTACGAGCAGTACTTC.

The chain joins TRBV6-6 to TRBJ1-3, with a weak D call TRBD1 (5 bases). Germline CDR1 is MNHNY and CDR2 is SVGAGI (reference sequence). The CDR3 sequence is 12 residues long. The V end lost 8 bases, the J end lost 4 bases, and 9 bases lay between the germline ends. In nucleotides, the CDR3 is TGTGCCAGCCGGGCAGGGGGAAACACCATATATTTT. It yields the protein CASRAGGNTIYF.

V usage is TRBV12-3 or TRBV12-4 and J usage is TRBJ2-7; 9 nucleotides align to TRBD1. Germline trimming cut 7 bases from V and 0 bases from J; bases unmatched to any gene: 7. The CDR3 contains 15 residues. The CDR3 reads CASTTGGSGSYEQYF. CDR3 nucleotides: TGTGCCAGCACCACAGGGGGCTCGGGCTCCTACGAGCAGTACTTC.

This clonotype was detected only a few times. V and J are TRBV20-1 and TRBJ1-1; TRBD1 matches at 9 bases. J was trimmed by 4 bases and V by 3 bases; bases with no gene match: 12. The CDR3 has 16 residues. The germline gives CDR1 DFQATT, CDR2 SNEGSKA (reference sequence). CDR3 protein: CSASHPRTGEGTEAFF. CDR3 sequence (DNA): TGCAGTGCTAGTCACCCTAGGACAGGGGAGGGCACTGAAGCTTTCTTT.

This clonotype occurred a few times. The chain uses TRBV10-3 and TRBJ1-2, with a tentative D call TRBD1 (6 bases). CDR1 and CDR2 from the germline V gene are ENHRY and SYGVKD. The CDR3 runs to 14 residues. V was cut by 4 bases and J by 6 bases, with 15 bases left in between. CDR3 coding DNA: TGTGCCATCAGTGTAATTACAGGGACTGATGGCTACACCTTC. It is translated as CAISVITGTDGYTF.